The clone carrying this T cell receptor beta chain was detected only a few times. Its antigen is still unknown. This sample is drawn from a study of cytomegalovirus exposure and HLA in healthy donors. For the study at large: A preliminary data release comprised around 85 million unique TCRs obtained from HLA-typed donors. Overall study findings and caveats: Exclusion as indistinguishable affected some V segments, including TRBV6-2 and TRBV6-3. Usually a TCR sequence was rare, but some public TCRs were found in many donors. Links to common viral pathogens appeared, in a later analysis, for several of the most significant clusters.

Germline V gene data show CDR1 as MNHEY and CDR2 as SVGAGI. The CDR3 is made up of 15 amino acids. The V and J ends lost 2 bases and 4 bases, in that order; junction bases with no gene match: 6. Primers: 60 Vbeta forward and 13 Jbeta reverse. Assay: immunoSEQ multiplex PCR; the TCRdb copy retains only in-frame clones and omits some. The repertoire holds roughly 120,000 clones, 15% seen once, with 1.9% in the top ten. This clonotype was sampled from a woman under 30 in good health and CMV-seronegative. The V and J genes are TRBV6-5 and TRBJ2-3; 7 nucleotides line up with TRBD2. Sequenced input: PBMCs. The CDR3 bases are TGTGCCAGCAGTTACCGGGCGGGAGTAGCAGATACGCAGTATTTT. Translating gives CASSYRAGVADTQYF.